This T cell receptor beta chain was obtained from a study of Ad26.COV2.S vaccination and SARS-CoV-2 variants. Described treatment: approximately 18 received Ad26.COV2.S at low or high dose, single or two shots; roughly five received placebo; per-sample allocation not given. After the first vaccine or placebo injection, samples were drawn on day 63. In Boston, the donor was an adult between 18-55 years of age. The ends lost 0 bases at V and 2 bases at J; junction bases unmatched: 5. Germline V gene data show CDR1 as SGHRS and CDR2 as YFSETQ. CDR3 length: 15 amino acids. Assay used: immunoSEQ multiplex PCR; TCRdb lists only in-frame clones, some missing. Of hundreds of thousands of clones detected, approximately 90% appear once; the ten largest clones hold less than 15%.

The V and J genes are TRBV5-1 and TRBJ2-7, with 7 bases lining up with TRBD1. The sample was peripheral blood, taken in a trial of Ad26.COV2.S vaccine versus placebo. This sequence originates from a person aged 18-65 years who received the Ad26.COV2.S COVID-19 vaccine or a placebo. The DNA of the CDR3 is TGCGCCAGCAGCTTGGACGCCGGGACAGCCTACGAGCAGTACTTC. It codes for CASSLDAGTAYEQYF.